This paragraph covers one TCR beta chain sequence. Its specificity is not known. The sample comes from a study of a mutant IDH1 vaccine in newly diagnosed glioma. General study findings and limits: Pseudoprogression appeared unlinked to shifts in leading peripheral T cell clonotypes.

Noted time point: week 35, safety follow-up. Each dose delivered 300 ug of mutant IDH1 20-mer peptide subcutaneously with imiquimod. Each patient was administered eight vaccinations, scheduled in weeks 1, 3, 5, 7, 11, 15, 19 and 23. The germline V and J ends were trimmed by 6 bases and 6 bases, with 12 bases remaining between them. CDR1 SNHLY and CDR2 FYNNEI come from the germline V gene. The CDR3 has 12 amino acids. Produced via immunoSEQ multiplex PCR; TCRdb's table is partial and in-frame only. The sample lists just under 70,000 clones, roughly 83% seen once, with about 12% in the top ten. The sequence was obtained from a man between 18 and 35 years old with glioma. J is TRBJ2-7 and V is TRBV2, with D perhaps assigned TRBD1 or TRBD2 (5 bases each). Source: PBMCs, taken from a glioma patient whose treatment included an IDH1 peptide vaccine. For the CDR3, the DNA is TGTGCCAGCAGGGGACCCCTTAGCGAGCAGTACTTC. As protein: CASRGPLSEQYF.